The 29 T cell receptor beta chains listed next were all sequenced from one sample in a study of graft-versus-host responses after intestinal transplantation. These receptors' antigens are unknown. The data were produced by immunoSEQ multiplex PCR, yet TCRdb's version contains in-frame clones alone and is incomplete. The sample includes 90,000 to 130,000 clones, approximately 92% seen only once; the top ten take approximately 0.49%. The source was unstimulated CD8+ T cells sorted from spleen or lymph node cells, collected before intestinal transplant. The receptor set was obtained from a human donor who received an intestinal transplant.

The chain couples TRBV7-6 to TRBJ2-7, with 10 bases lining up with TRBD2. The CDR3 length is 15 residues. With V trimmed by 5 bases and J by 4 bases, 8 bases remained unmatched. Germline V CDR1 and CDR2: SGHVS, FNYEAQ. CDR3: CASSASSGRSYEQYF. Here the CDR3 DNA reads TGTGCCAGCAGCGCATCTAGCGGGAGATCATACGAGCAGTACTTC.

CDR3 residues: CASTKTGPTLGGYTF. Here the CDR3 DNA reads TGTGCCAGCACCAAGACAGGGCCGACTCTAGGCGGCTACACCTTC. The V gene is TRBV2, the J gene TRBJ1-2; 7 bases agree with TRBD1. CDR3 length equals 15 residues. Germline CDR1 reads SNHLY; CDR2 reads FYNNEI. The trim removed 7 bases at V and 8 bases at J, leaving 16 bases unmatched.

This clone was found once. The rearrangement links TRBV5-1 to TRBJ2-7; D is possibly TRBD1 or TRBD2 (5 bases each). There are 17 residues in the CDR3. V lost 0 bases and J 0 bases, leaving 16 bases between the germline ends. Germline V lookup: CDR1 SGHRS, CDR2 YFSETQ. The CDR3 region is CASSLERGWEVSYEQYF. DNA for the CDR3: TGCGCCAGCAGCTTGGAGAGGGGTTGGGAAGTCTCCTACGAGCAGTACTTC.

This clone appeared once. V usage is TRBV5-1 and J usage is TRBJ2-3; tentative D call: TRBD1 (6 bases). Looked up from germline, CDR1 is SGHRS and CDR2 is YFSETQ. There are 13 residues in the CDR3. V lost 7 bases to trimming and J lost 4 bases, with 13 bases between them. CDR3 sequence reads: CASVPGHADTQYF. The CDR3 bases are TGCGCCAGCGTACCGGGACACGCAGATACGCAGTATTTT.

The chain recombines TRBV27 with TRBJ2-7; 8 bases are shared with TRBD1. This CDR3 spans 13 amino acids. The germline gives CDR1 MNHEY, CDR2 SMNVEV (reference sequence). V shed 2 bases and J 4 bases; nucleotides not matched to a gene: 1. The CDR3 is CASSLDRGYEQYF. The CDR3 DNA reads as TGTGCCAGCAGTTTAGACAGGGGTTACGAGCAGTACTTC.

The rearrangement uses TRBV29-1 and TRBJ2-1, with 14 nucleotides matching TRBD2. Looked up from germline, CDR1 is SQVTM and CDR2 is ANQGSEA. The CDR3 is 16 residues long. V lost 5 bases and J lost 5; bases outside the gene matches: 8. The CDR3 reads CSVLGTSGSGDNEQFF. The CDR3 bases are TGCAGCGTTTTGGGGACTAGCGGGAGCGGGGACAATGAGCAGTTCTTC.

The chain couples TRBV5-1 to TRBJ1-1, with unresolved D. The V end was cut by 2 bases, the J end by 2 bases, with 7 bases between. The CDR3 is made up of 13 amino acids. Germline CDR1 SGHRS, CDR2 YFSETQ. CDR3 sequence: CASSFEGNTEAFF. The CDR3, as DNA: TGCGCCAGCAGCTTCGAGGGCAACACTGAAGCTTTCTTT. Full variable domain (missing parts from reference TRBV5-1 and TRBJ1-1): KAGVTQTPRYLIKTRGQQVTLSCSPISGHRSVSWYQQTPGQGLQFLFEYFSETQRNKGNFPGRFSGRQFSNSRSEMNVSTLELGDSALYLCASSFEGNTEAFFGQGTRLTVV.

The genes are TRBV19 and TRBJ2-3; D uncertain. V lost 3 bases and J lost 2, with 9 bases in between. CDR3 length equals 14 residues. From germline, CDR1 is LNHDA and CDR2 SQIVND (reference sequence). CDR3 region: CASSILSFTDTQYF. The CDR3 DNA reads as TGTGCCAGTAGTATCCTCAGTTTCACAGATACGCAGTATTTT.

This chain's CDR3 is CASSQWIMNTGELFF. In DNA form, the CDR3 reads TGTGCCAGCAGCCAATGGATAATGAACACCGGGGAGCTGTTTTTT. The J gene is TRBJ2-2, the V gene TRBV5-5; D gene ambiguous. The CDR3 loop spans 15 amino acids. Germline values: CDR1 SGHKS, CDR2 YYEKEE (reference sequence). Trimming took 4 bases from V and 1 from J, leaving 11 bases between them.

CDR3 protein: CASSLQDSNQPQHF. For the CDR3, the DNA is TGTGCCAGCAGTTTACAGGATAGCAATCAGCCCCAGCATTTT. The chain has TRBV28 and TRBJ1-5, with D hard to call. Germline V lookup: CDR1 MDHEN, CDR2 SYDVKM. The CDR3 consists of 14 residues. Trimming left V 2 bases short and J 0 bases short, with 5 bases between. The full variable domain, in which reference TRBV28 and TRBJ1-5 provide the parts outside the CDR3, is DVKVTQSSRYLVKRTGEKVFLECVQDMDHENMFWYRQDPGLGLRLIYFSYDVKMKEKGDIPEGYSVSREKKERFSLILESASTNQTSMYLCASSLQDSNQPQHFGDGTRLSIL.

The chain employs TRBV27 and TRBJ1-5; D unresolved. V was pared by 4 bases and J by 5 bases, with 15 bases between. Germline V gene lookup returns CDR1 MNHEY and CDR2 SMNVEV (reference sequence). The CDR3 covers 15 residues. CDR3 nucleotides: TGTGCCAGCAGTTACCGGAGTCGCGGTGATCAGCCCCAGCATTTT. Encoded protein: CASSYRSRGDQPQHF.

J is TRBJ2-4 and V is TRBV2, with 11 bases lining up with TRBD1. V dropped 6 bases and J dropped 0; count of bases not matched to a gene: 13. Germline-derived CDR1 and CDR2 are SNHLY and FYNNEI. The CDR3 consists of 19 residues. The CDR3 loop is CASRAPGTGGLIAKNIQYF. CDR3 DNA sequence: TGTGCCAGCAGGGCCCCCGGGACAGGGGGTCTAATAGCCAAAAACATTCAGTACTTC.

This chain joins TRBV7-9 and TRBJ1-2; TRBD1 matches at 7 bases. Germline V gene lookup returns CDR1 SEHNR and CDR2 FQNEAQ (reference sequence). The CDR3 spans 15 residues. V gave up 5 bases and J gave up 6 bases; unmatched junction bases: 12. CDR3 nucleotides: TGTGCCAGCAGCGCAGCTACCGGGACAGTAAATGGCTACACCTTC. As protein: CASSAATGTVNGYTF.

The chain links TRBV7-6 to TRBJ2-1; D might be TRBD2 (5 bases). Germline lookup yields CDR1 SGHVS and CDR2 FNYEAQ. Trimming left V 1 base short and J 7 bases short, with 14 bases between. The CDR3 extends over 15 amino acids. The CDR3, as DNA: TGTGCCAGCAGCTTAGGGGGTAGCGCTTTTAATGAGCAGTTCTTC. Its protein is CASSLGGSAFNEQFF.

This chain connects TRBV7-6 to TRBJ1-4, with a possible D match to TRBD1 (5 bases). The V gene lost 4 bases and the J gene lost 3 bases, with 9 bases spanning the gap. Germline CDR1 SGHVS, CDR2 FNYEAQ. The length of the CDR3 is 14 residues. The CDR3 DNA sequence: TGTGCCAGCAGCTCCAGGGAGGCTAATGAAAAACTGTTTTTT. Protein sequence: CASSSREANEKLFF.

V and J are TRBV28 and TRBJ1-2, with D perhaps matching TRBD1 (6 bases). This CDR3 spans 12 amino acids. In germline, CDR1 is MDHEN, CDR2 SYDVKM. Trimming took 6 bases from V and 3 from J, leaving 8 bases between them. The CDR3 DNA is TGTGCCAGCAGCGGACAGCACTATGGCTACACCTTC. It encodes CASSGQHYGYTF.

This clone has a single count. The rearrangement uses TRBV7-9 and TRBJ2-3; perhaps TRBD2 as D (6 bases). Germline-derived CDR1 and CDR2 are SEHNR and FQNEAQ (reference sequence). The ends were cut back, 6 bases at V and 3 bases at J, with 16 bases in the middle. This CDR3 is built from 15 residues. Here the CDR3 DNA reads TGTGCCAGCAGATCCCGGGTAGCGGTAACAGATACGCAGTATTTT. Protein: CASRSRVAVTDTQYF.

V gene TRBV4-2 combines with J gene TRBJ1-2; D remains ambiguous. The CDR3 runs to 14 residues. Trimming shortened V by 0 bases and J by 4 bases, and 9 bases separated the two germline ends. The germline V gene encodes CDR1 LGHNA and CDR2 YNFKEQ. CDR3 amino acids: CASSQEEVFYGYTF. For the CDR3, the DNA is TGTGCCAGCAGCCAAGAAGAAGTTTTCTATGGCTACACCTTC.

The chain links TRBV10-1 to TRBJ2-7; 12 bases are shared with TRBD2. Germline lookup yields CDR1 WNHNN and CDR2 SYGVQD (reference sequence). This CDR3 contains 17 residues. V lost 3 bases to trimming and J lost 2 bases; unmatched junction nucleotides: 8. In DNA, the CDR3 is TGCGCCAGCAGTGACGCGCGGACTAGCGGGAACCCCTACGAGCAGTACTTC. Translation: CASSDARTSGNPYEQYF.

CDR3 nucleotides: TGTGCCAGCAGTTTAAGTATCGGAACCTACGAGCAGTACTTC. Translated: CASSLSIGTYEQYF. The chain carries TRBV27 and TRBJ2-7; D ambiguous. The CDR3 has 14 amino acids. From germline, CDR1 is MNHEY and CDR2 SMNVEV (reference sequence). Deletions cut 2 bases from V and 2 bases from J, with 10 bases between.

The chain's CDR3 is CASSQTGNLNYGYTF. The CDR3 coding sequence is TGTGCCAGCAGCCAGACAGGGAACCTTAACTATGGCTACACCTTC. The chain is built from TRBV6-5 and TRBJ1-2; 7 nucleotides line up with TRBD1. Germline assignment: CDR1 MNHEY and CDR2 SVGAGI. V was clipped by 6 bases and J by 1 base; unmatched bases: 8. The CDR3 is 15 amino acids.

The chain combines TRBV11-3 with TRBJ2-1, with D perhaps matching TRBD2 (6 bases). There are 16 residues in the CDR3. The germline V gene has CDR1 SGHNT and CDR2 YENEEA. V lost 1 base to trimming and J lost 5 bases, with 15 bases between them. The CDR3 sequence: CASSLGGVALDNEQFF. CDR3 nucleotide sequence: TGTGCCAGCAGCTTAGGGGGGGTAGCGTTGGACAATGAGCAGTTCTTC.

The J gene is TRBJ2-7, the V gene TRBV6-1, with D perhaps TRBD1 or TRBD2 (6 bases each). Germline-derived CDR1 and CDR2 are MNHNS and SASEGT. The V and J ends lost 3 bases and 2 bases respectively, with 8 bases between them. The length of the CDR3 is 13 residues. The CDR3 DNA sequence: TGTGCCAGCAGTGATGGGGGGCCCTACGAGCAGTACTTC. It yields the protein CASSDGGPYEQYF.

The genes are TRBV5-8 and TRBJ2-2, with 14 bases identical to TRBD2. CDR3 length: 16 amino acids. CDR1 SGHTS and CDR2 YDEGEE come from the germline V gene. V shed 0 bases and J 6 bases; nucleotides not matched to a gene: 1. DNA of the CDR3: TGTGCCAGCAGCTTGGTGGGACTAGCGGGAGCCGGGGAGCTGTTTTTT. It encodes CASSLVGLAGAGELFF.

The genes are TRBV9 and TRBJ1-4; 8 bases are a match to TRBD1. V dropped 3 bases and J dropped 13; count of bases not matched to a gene: 17. Germline V gene data show CDR1 as SGDLS and CDR2 as YYNGEE. This CDR3 comprises 16 residues. The CDR3 region has the DNA TGTGCCAGCAGCGAACACCCAACCTCAGGGGGCACGGGACTGTTTTTT. It encodes CASSEHPTSGGTGLFF.

As to this clone: Other nucleotide sequences from this sample produce the same CDR3. The CDR3 spells CASSLAGNEQFF. The CDR3 region has the DNA TGTGCCAGCAGTTTAGCCGGCAATGAGCAGTTCTTC. This sequence joins TRBV27 and TRBJ2-1; no clear D gene. The CDR3 runs to 12 residues. Trimming took 2 bases from V and 6 from J, leaving 5 bases between them. Germline CDR1 MNHEY, CDR2 SMNVEV (reference sequence).

For this clone: At one of its ends the junction is not consistent with the germline gene, which may arise from a read error. Other DNA sequences of this sample code for an identical CDR3. This rearrangement joins TRBV11-2 to TRBJ2-6; tentatively, D is TRBD1 (5 bases). Per the germline V gene, CDR1 is SGHAT and CDR2 is FQNNGV. This CDR3 is built from 15 residues. DNA of the CDR3: TGTGCCAGCAGCTTAGGCGACTCTGGGGCCAACGTTCTGACTTTC. It encodes CASSLGDSGANVLTF.

This rearrangement joins TRBV20-1 to TRBJ2-1; no firm D call. CDR3 length: 11 amino acids. V lost 6 bases to trimming and J lost 10 bases, with 13 bases between them. Germline V CDR1 and CDR2: DFQATT, SNEGSKA (reference sequence). The CDR3 sequence: CSATIKAEQFF. CDR3 nucleotide sequence: TGCAGTGCAACAATAAAGGCGGAGCAGTTCTTC.

V gene TRBV19 combines with J gene TRBJ1-2; D ambiguous. This CDR3 contains 13 residues. Trimming cost V 3 bases and J 5 bases, with 10 bases left between them. Germline CDR1 and CDR2: LNHDA and SQIVND (reference sequence). This chain's CDR3 is CASSIGSYYGYTF. The CDR3 DNA reads TGTGCCAGTAGTATTGGCAGCTATTATGGCTACACCTTC.